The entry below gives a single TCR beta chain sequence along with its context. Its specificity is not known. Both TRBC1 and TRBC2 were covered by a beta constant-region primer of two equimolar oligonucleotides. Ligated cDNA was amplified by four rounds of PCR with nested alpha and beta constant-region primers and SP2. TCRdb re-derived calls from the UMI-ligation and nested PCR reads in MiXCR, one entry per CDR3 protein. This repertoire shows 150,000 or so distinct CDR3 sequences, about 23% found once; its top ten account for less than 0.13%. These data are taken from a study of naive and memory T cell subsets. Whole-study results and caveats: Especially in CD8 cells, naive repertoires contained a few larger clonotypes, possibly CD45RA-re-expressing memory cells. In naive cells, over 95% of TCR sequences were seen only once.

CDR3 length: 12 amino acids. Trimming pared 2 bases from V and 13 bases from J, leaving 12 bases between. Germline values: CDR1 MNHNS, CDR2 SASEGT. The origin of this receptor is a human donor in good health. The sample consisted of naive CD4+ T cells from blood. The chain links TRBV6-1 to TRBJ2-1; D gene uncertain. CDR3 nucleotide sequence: TGTGCCAGCAGTGAATACAGCCCTACTCAGTTCTTC. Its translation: CASSEYSPTQFF.